Below, 22 T cell receptor beta chains from the same sample are listed, as sequenced in a study of control samples from healthy donors and cancer patients. The table came from immunoSEQ multiplex PCR; TCRdb's copy has only in-frame clones and leaves some out. The sample records over 150,000 clones, over 85% being singletons. The material sequenced was blood. The receptors stem from a man aged 18 to 35 in good health.

This clone has a single count. The genes are TRBV27 and TRBJ1-5; D not certain. In germline, CDR1 is MNHEY, CDR2 SMNVEV (reference sequence). V lost 3 bases to trimming and J lost 7 bases, with 7 bases between them. CDR3 size: 12 residues. Here the CDR3 reads CASSFLGQPQHF. The CDR3 nucleotides are TGTGCCAGCAGTTTTTTGGGGCAGCCCCAGCATTTT.

The DNA of the CDR3 is TGCGCCAGCAGCGCCTCTAAAGACAGGGGCAAGGACACCATATATTTT. Its protein is CASSASKDRGKDTIYF. The J gene is TRBJ1-3, the V gene TRBV5-1, with 8 nucleotides matching TRBD1. V lost 4 bases to trimming and J lost 8 bases; unmatched junction nucleotides: 14. CDR1 SGHRS and CDR2 YFSETQ come from the germline V gene. This CDR3 contains 16 residues.

This chain links TRBV30 with TRBJ2-1; tentatively, D is TRBD1 or TRBD2 (6 bases each). Germline CDR1 is GTSNPN and CDR2 is SVGIG (reference sequence). V was clipped by 7 bases and J by 3 bases, with 25 bases between them. The CDR3 runs to 17 residues. The CDR3: CASSRSGALLLYNEQFF. CDR3 sequence (DNA): TGTGCCTCCTCACGGTCGGGGGCCCTCCTACTCTACAATGAGCAGTTCTTC.

V and J are TRBV4-2 and TRBJ2-7; D is perhaps TRBD1 (6 bases). Germline-derived CDR1 and CDR2 are LGHNA and YNFKEQ. V dropped 3 bases and J dropped 4 bases, with 16 bases sitting between them. The CDR3 has 15 amino acids. In DNA form, the CDR3 reads TGTGCCAGCAGCCAGGGGGACATCCTTTCTTACGAGCAGTACTTC. It encodes CASSQGDILSYEQYF.

J is TRBJ2-1 and V is TRBV24-1, with 7 positions matching TRBD1. Germline CDR1 KGHDR, CDR2 SFDVKD. CDR3 length: 14 residues. Trimming cost V 4 bases and J 4 bases; bases outside gene matches: 3. CDR3 loop: CATSEGGYYNEQFF. The CDR3 nucleotides read TGTGCCACCAGTGAAGGGGGCTATTACAATGAGCAGTTCTTC.

The chain employs TRBV29-1 and TRBJ2-7, with TRBD1 as a possible D gene (5 bases). Germline CDR1 reads SQVTM; CDR2 reads ANQGSEA. The CDR3 sequence is 11 residues long. In DNA, the CDR3 is TGCAGTGTGACAGAAAGAAACGAGCAGTACTTC. Translating gives CSVTERNEQYF.

This clone came up once. This rearrangement joins TRBV23-1 to TRBJ2-5; 8 nucleotides match TRBD1. TRBV23-1 is marked as an open reading frame, function uncertain. J was trimmed by 4 bases and V by 4 bases; bases with no gene match: 8. The length of the CDR3 is 15 residues. The CDR3 sequence: CASSPPPRGPETQYF. CDR3 DNA sequence: TGCGCCAGCAGTCCGCCTCCCAGGGGGCCAGAGACCCAGTACTTC.

The chain is built from TRBV19 and TRBJ2-5, with D possibly being TRBD2 (6 bases). Trimming stripped 5 bases from V and 3 bases from J, with 10 bases between. Germline V gene lookup returns CDR1 LNHDA and CDR2 SQIVND (reference sequence). This CDR3 region has 13 residues. The CDR3: CASSVPGEETQYF. In nucleotides, the CDR3 is TGTGCCAGTAGTGTTCCGGGGGAAGAGACCCAGTACTTC. Based on the CDR3 plus reference TRBV19 and TRBJ2-5, the full variable domain is DGGITQSPKYLFRKEGQNVTLSCEQNLNHDAMYWYRQDPGQGLRLIYYSQIVNDFQKGDIAEGYSVSREKKESFPLTVTSAQKNPTAFYLCASSVPGEETQYFGPGTRLLVL.

This clone was seen just once. This chain joins TRBV6-1 and TRBJ2-7, with D perhaps matching TRBD1 or TRBD2 (7 bases each). Trimming took 2 bases from V and 5 from J, leaving 16 bases between them. Germline CDR1 MNHNS, CDR2 SASEGT. The CDR3 extends over 15 amino acids. CDR3 sequence reads: CASSELVQGGDEQYF. The DNA of the CDR3 is TGTGCCAGCAGTGAATTGGTCCAGGGGGGGGACGAGCAGTACTTC.

V is TRBV10-3 and J is TRBJ1-4, with TRBD1 as a possible D gene (6 bases). Trimming stripped 3 bases from V and 5 bases from J, with 10 bases between. Germline assignment: CDR1 ENHRY and CDR2 SYGVKD. This CDR3 is 14 amino acids long. The CDR3, as DNA: TGTGCCATCAGTGAAGGGGGAGGGAATGAAAAACTGTTTTTT. Translating it yields CAISEGGGNEKLFF.

V and J are TRBV5-1 and TRBJ2-7; D may be TRBD2 (5 bases). CDR3 length: 14 amino acids. Germline CDR1 and CDR2: SGHRS and YFSETQ. Trimming took off 0 bases at V and 2 bases at J, with 9 bases between the two ends. The CDR3 loop reads CASSLAAGTYEQYF. The CDR3, as DNA: TGCGCCAGCAGCTTGGCAGCCGGGACCTACGAGCAGTACTTC.

The V call is TRBV28, the J call TRBJ1-4; a weak D match, TRBD1 (6 bases). V was pared by 2 bases and J by 7 bases, with 20 bases between. CDR1 and CDR2 from the germline V gene are MDHEN and SYDVKM. This CDR3 region has 17 residues. Written as DNA, the CDR3 is TGTGCCAGCAGTTTAGGGGCCTATTGGACCAGGGGTGAAAAACTGTTTTTT. This sequence encodes CASSLGAYWTRGEKLFF. The full variable domain, rest sourced from reference TRBV28 and TRBJ1-4, is DVKVTQSSRYLVKRTGEKVFLECVQDMDHENMFWYRQDPGLGLRLIYFSYDVKMKEKGDIPEGYSVSREKKERFSLILESASTNQTSMYLCASSLGAYWTRGEKLFFGSGTQLSVL.

CDR3 sequence: CATSDLPGPGELFF. The CDR3 nucleotides are TGTGCCACCAGTGATTTGCCGGGACCCGGGGAGCTGTTTTTT. The rearrangement joins TRBV24-1 to TRBJ2-2; either TRBD1 or TRBD2 may supply D (5 bases each). With 0 bases removed from V and 6 bases from J, the gap between germline ends came to 7 bases. CDR1 and CDR2 (germline): KGHDR, SFDVKD. The CDR3 covers 14 residues.

The table lists this clone with a few counts. The V and J genes are TRBV5-6 and TRBJ2-2; D is ambiguous. Germline CDR1 reads SGHDT; CDR2 reads YYEEEE. The V end lost 0 bases, the J end lost 3 bases, and 3 bases lay between the germline ends. The CDR3 consists of 13 residues. The CDR3 DNA reads TGTGCCAGCAGCTTGGGGCACACCGGGGAGCTGTTTTTT. It is translated as CASSLGHTGELFF. Drawing the rest from reference TRBV5-6 and TRBJ2-2, the complete variable domain is DAGVTQSPTHLIKTRGQQVTLRCSPKSGHDTVSWYQQALGQGPQFIFQYYEEEERQRGNFPDRFSGHQFPNYSSELNVNALLLGDSALYLCASSLGHTGELFFGEGSRLTVL.

This sequence joins TRBV7-2 and TRBJ2-7, with 8 bases that match TRBD1. CDR1 and CDR2 from the germline V gene are SGHTA and FQGNSA. V shed 0 bases and J 0 bases; nucleotides not matched to a gene: 7. The CDR3 totals 17 residues. The CDR3 region is CASSLALRQGSSYEQYF. CDR3 DNA sequence: TGTGCCAGCAGCTTAGCGCTAAGACAGGGGAGCTCCTACGAGCAGTACTTC.

This rearrangement joins TRBV3-1 (or the pseudogene TRBV3-2) to TRBJ2-5; TRBD2 agrees at 7 bases. V lost 0 bases to trimming and J lost 3 bases; unmatched junction nucleotides: 1. CDR1 is LGHDT, CDR2 YNNKEL, per germline (reference sequence). This CDR3 spans 14 amino acids. CDR3 nucleotide sequence: TGTGCCAGCAGCCAAGAGGGGGGGAAAGAGACCCAGTACTTC. Amino acids: CASSQEGGKETQYF.

The rearrangement uses TRBV28 and TRBJ1-5; D is unresolved. V lost 3 bases and J 9 bases, leaving 12 bases between the germline ends. CDR3 length: 13 residues. Per germline, CDR1 MDHEN and CDR2 SYDVKM. DNA for the CDR3: TGTGCCAGCAGTTTCGCAGGTAATTGGCCCCAGCATTTT. It codes for CASSFAGNWPQHF.

This rearrangement joins TRBV27 to TRBJ1-5; the D is unclear. The V gene lost 0 bases and the J gene lost 1 base, with 4 bases spanning the gap. Germline CDR1 and CDR2: MNHEY and SMNVEV (reference sequence). The CDR3 is 14 amino acids. CDR3: CASSLSPSNQPQHF. Here the CDR3 DNA reads TGTGCCAGCAGTTTATCCCCCAGCAATCAGCCCCAGCATTTT.

J is TRBJ2-7 and V is TRBV20-1, with D uncertain. This CDR3 is 11 amino acids long. CDR1 and CDR2 (germline): DFQATT, SNEGSKA (reference sequence). V lost 2 bases and J lost 4, with 6 bases in between. The CDR3 coding sequence is TGCAGTGCTAGAAGCAGTTACGAGCAGTACTTC. Its protein is CSARSSYEQYF.

In DNA form, the CDR3 reads TGTGCCAGCAGCTTAGCTACAGGGAGGGATCAGCCCCAGCATTTT. This translates into CASSLATGRDQPQHF. This rearrangement joins TRBV7-8 to TRBJ1-5, with a possible D match to TRBD1 (6 bases). CDR1 and CDR2 from the germline V gene are SGHVS and FQNEAQ. The germline V and J ends were trimmed by 0 bases and 5 bases, with 11 bases remaining between them. The length of the CDR3 is 15 residues.

The gene calls are TRBV2 and TRBJ1-1, with D perhaps matching TRBD1 (5 bases). There are 14 residues in the CDR3. V shed 9 bases and J shed 4 bases, with 18 bases lying between them. Germline CDR1 and CDR2: SNHLY and FYNNEI. The CDR3 sequence: CASLLEQASTEAFF. In DNA form, the CDR3 reads TGTGCCAGTCTCCTGGAACAGGCCAGCACTGAAGCTTTCTTT.

The V and J genes are TRBV2 and TRBJ1-2, with 7 bases aligning to TRBD1. CDR3 size: 13 residues. Germline CDR1 is SNHLY and CDR2 is FYNNEI. With 7 bases clipped from V and 0 bases from J, the junction kept 2 bases outside the gene matches. CDR3 in amino acids: CASKGTANYGYTF. CDR3 coding DNA: TGTGCCAGCAAGGGGACAGCTAACTATGGCTACACCTTC.